One sample yielded the 29 T cell receptor beta chains listed below, sequenced in a study of blood T cell repertoires in COVID-19. The data were produced by immunoSEQ multiplex PCR, yet TCRdb's version contains in-frame clones alone and is incomplete. The sample records about 220,000 clones, 80% being singletons. The specimen was peripheral blood. These receptors all stem from a human donor in a cohort sampled during active COVID-19.

This chain joins TRBV27 and TRBJ2-2, with a tentative D call TRBD2 (5 bases). CDR3 size: 15 residues. The germline CDR1 and CDR2 sequences are MNHEY and SMNVEV (reference sequence). The germline V and J ends were trimmed by 5 bases and 5 bases, with 15 bases remaining between them. This chain's CDR3 is CASSPSPRGTGELFF. DNA of the CDR3: TGTGCCAGCAGTCCATCCCCCAGAGGGACCGGGGAGCTGTTTTTT.

The rearrangement uses TRBV27 and TRBJ1-2, with D hard to call. Trimming shortened V by 9 bases and J by 5 bases, and 7 bases separated the two germline ends. The CDR3 covers 10 residues. Germline CDR1 and CDR2: MNHEY and SMNVEV (reference sequence). Here the CDR3 DNA reads TGTGCCAGGCCGGGTTATGGCTACACCTTC. Its protein product is CARPGYGYTF.

This chain uses TRBV18 with TRBJ2-1; D call uncertain. Between the trimmed V and J ends, which lost 2 bases and 0 bases, there was a span of 20 bases. CDR3 size: 19 residues. Germline V gene data show CDR1 as KGHSH and CDR2 as LQKENI. As DNA, the CDR3 is TGTGCCAGCTCACCAATGCGGTCCGGTTACATGAGCTCCTACAATGAGCAGTTCTTC. Protein sequence: CASSPMRSGYMSSYNEQFF.

The V call is TRBV27, the J call TRBJ1-3; D possibly corresponds to TRBD1 (6 bases). The V gene's germline CDR1 is MNHEY and CDR2 SMNVEV (reference sequence). The CDR3 loop spans 16 amino acids. Trimming took 2 bases from V and 0 from J, leaving 11 bases between them. The CDR3, as DNA: TGTGCCAGCAGTTTACAACAGGGACACTCTGGAAACACCATATATTTT. Its translation is CASSLQQGHSGNTIYF.

The V call is TRBV7-2, the J call TRBJ1-6; 8 nucleotides align to TRBD1. The V gene's germline CDR1 is SGHTA and CDR2 FQGNSA. V lost 3 bases and J lost 9; bases outside the gene matches: 4. The CDR3 has 14 amino acids. CDR3 sequence: CASSLRQGSSPLHF. For the CDR3, the DNA is TGTGCCAGCAGCTTGAGACAGGGGAGTTCACCCCTCCACTTT.

The chain has TRBV5-4 and TRBJ2-7, with a tentative D call TRBD2 (6 bases). This CDR3 region has 14 residues. Trimming removed 0 bases from V and 5 bases from J, with 12 bases in between. The germline CDR1 and CDR2 sequences are SGHNT and YYREEE (reference sequence). The CDR3 protein is CASSLGAGYDEQYF. CDR3 DNA: TGTGCCAGCAGCTTGGGTGCGGGGTACGACGAGCAGTACTTC.

The chain links TRBV19 to TRBJ2-7, with D possibly being TRBD1 (6 bases). Germline lookup yields CDR1 LNHDA and CDR2 SQIVND (reference sequence). The CDR3 loop spans 15 amino acids. Trimming shortened V by 2 bases and J by 6 bases, and 17 bases separated the two germline ends. The CDR3 reads CASSIRAGDFGEQYF. The CDR3 DNA reads as TGTGCCAGTAGTATAAGGGCAGGGGATTTTGGCGAGCAGTACTTC.

For this clone: The sample carries other DNA sequences with the same CDR3. The chain employs TRBV7-6 and TRBJ2-5; D remains unclear. V was pared by 5 bases and J by 4 bases, with 2 bases between. The germline V gene has CDR1 SGHVS and CDR2 FNYEAQ. This CDR3 spans 10 amino acids. The CDR3 DNA reads TGTGCCAGCAGCCGAGAGACCCAGTACTTC. Translation: CASSRETQYF.

This sequence joins TRBV3-1 (or the pseudogene TRBV3-2) and TRBJ2-1; 9 nucleotides align to TRBD2. The germline V gene encodes CDR1 LGHDT and CDR2 YNNKEL (reference sequence). Trimming at V came to 1 base and at J to 2 bases, leaving 3 bases not matched to a gene. CDR3 length: 16 residues. CDR3 region: CASSQASGRPYNEQFF. In nucleotides, the CDR3 is TGTGCCAGCAGCCAAGCCAGCGGGAGGCCCTACAATGAGCAGTTCTTC.

The J gene is TRBJ1-2, the V gene TRBV24-1, with 8 bases fitting TRBD1. This CDR3 is built from 15 residues. V shed 1 base, J shed 6 bases, and the junction held 6 bases outside the gene matches. Germline CDR1 reads KGHDR; CDR2 reads SFDVKD. The CDR3 here is CATSDFQGASDGYTF. CDR3 sequence (DNA): TGTGCCACCAGTGATTTTCAGGGGGCTTCGGATGGCTACACCTTC.

The chain employs TRBV5-4 and TRBJ2-3, with 12 bases fitting TRBD2. J lost 5 bases, V lost 5 bases, and 6 bases had no gene match. The CDR3 spans 15 residues. Germline CDR1 is SGHNT and CDR2 is YYREEE (reference sequence). CDR3 loop: CASRLAGGRIDTQYF. In DNA form, the CDR3 reads TGTGCCAGCAGGCTAGCGGGGGGGCGAATAGATACGCAGTATTTT. The full variable domain, its missing parts supplied by reference TRBV5-4 and TRBJ2-3, is ETGVTQSPTHLIKTRGQQVTLRCSSQSGHNTVSWYQQALGQGPQFIFQYYREEENGRGNFPPRFSGLQFPNYSSELNVNALELDDSALYLCASRLAGGRIDTQYFGPGTRLTVL.

The V call is TRBV5-1, the J call TRBJ2-5; 14 nucleotides agree with TRBD2. The CDR3 length is 16 residues. Per germline, CDR1 SGHRS and CDR2 YFSETQ. The V segment lost 2 bases and the J segment 1 base; nucleotides outside the gene matches: 1. CDR3 nucleotides: TGCGCCAGCAGCTTCGGACTAGCGGGAGGCCAAGAGACCCAGTACTTC. Protein: CASSFGLAGGQETQYF. The variable domain in full, with the rest retrieved from reference TRBV5-1 and TRBJ2-5, is KAGVTQTPRYLIKTRGQQVTLSCSPISGHRSVSWYQQTPGQGLQFLFEYFSETQRNKGNFPGRFSGRQFSNSRSEMNVSTLELGDSALYLCASSFGLAGGQETQYFGPGTRLLVL.

The chain joins TRBV5-1 to TRBJ2-1; 9 bases map to TRBD2. The germline gives CDR1 SGHRS, CDR2 YFSETQ. V dropped 4 bases and J dropped 3; count of bases not matched to a gene: 5. The CDR3 is 15 amino acids. CDR3 DNA sequence: TGCGCCAGCAGCCCGACTAGCGGAAGCTACAATGAGCAGTTCTTC. Translating it yields CASSPTSGSYNEQFF.

This chain links TRBV4-3 with TRBJ2-1, with unresolved D. The germline V gene encodes CDR1 LGHNA and CDR2 YSLEER. With 0 bases removed from V and 7 bases from J, the gap between germline ends came to 16 bases. The length of the CDR3 is 16 residues. CDR3: CASSQDPALKLNEQFF. DNA for the CDR3: TGCGCCAGCAGCCAAGATCCCGCTCTAAAGTTGAATGAGCAGTTCTTC.

This chain connects TRBV7-2 to TRBJ1-1; TRBD1 aligns across 8 bases. Unmatched junction bases numbered 8, after V lost 6 bases and J lost 5 bases. The CDR3 is 14 residues long. Germline CDR1 and CDR2: SGHTA and FQGNSA. The DNA of the CDR3 is TGTGCCAGCAGTCCTACAGGGGGGCGGACTGAAGCTTTCTTT. It is translated as CASSPTGGRTEAFF.

This rearrangement joins TRBV9 to TRBJ1-4; D is uncertain. The germline gives CDR1 SGDLS, CDR2 YYNGEE. Trimming stripped 0 bases from V and 5 bases from J, with 5 bases between. The CDR3 is 13 amino acids. For the CDR3, the DNA is TGTGCCAGCAGCGTAGGGGCGAATGAAAAACTGTTTTTT. Protein: CASSVGANEKLFF.

In nucleotides, the CDR3 is TGTGCCACCAGTGAAGGACAGGGTGGCGATGAGCAGTTCTTC. Translation gives CATSEGQGGDEQFF. This rearrangement joins TRBV24-1 to TRBJ2-1; 8 bases fit TRBD1. The junction had 6 bases not matched to a gene; V was cut back by 4 bases and J by 8 bases. This CDR3 has 14 amino acids. Germline CDR1 KGHDR, CDR2 SFDVKD.

This chain connects TRBV6-6 to TRBJ1-6, with TRBD1 matching over 8 bases. The V and J ends lost 5 bases and 7 bases, in that order; junction bases with no gene match: 4. The CDR3 consists of 14 residues. In germline, CDR1 is MNHNY, CDR2 SVGAGI (reference sequence). The CDR3 DNA is TGTGCCAGCAGTAAGACAGGGGCGAATTCACCCCTCCACTTT. This sequence encodes CASSKTGANSPLHF.

The chain couples TRBV9 to TRBJ2-1; possibly TRBD2 for D (6 bases). The germline gives CDR1 SGDLS, CDR2 YYNGEE. The V end was cut by 4 bases, the J end by 7 bases, with 21 bases between. This CDR3 is 16 amino acids long. The CDR3 reads CASSPPAGTDRNEQFF. Written as DNA, the CDR3 is TGTGCCAGCAGCCCCCCGGCGGGGACTGACCGAAATGAGCAGTTCTTC.

This chain links TRBV3-1 (or the pseudogene TRBV3-2) with TRBJ1-4; 10 bases match TRBD1. The CDR3 contains 14 residues. Germline CDR1 LGHDT, CDR2 YNNKEL (reference sequence). Unmatched junction bases numbered 2, after V lost 0 bases and J lost 10 bases. CDR3 sequence: CASSQDRTGGKLFF. CDR3 in DNA: TGTGCCAGCAGCCAAGATCGGACAGGGGGAAAACTGTTTTTT.

This chain connects TRBV4-1 to TRBJ1-2, with 7 bases lining up with TRBD1. V lost 4 bases to trimming and J lost 8 bases; unmatched junction nucleotides: 19. Germline V gene lookup returns CDR1 MGHRA and CDR2 YSYEKL. The CDR3 contains 17 residues. Here the CDR3 reads CASSLQSTEDRFSGYTF. CDR3 nucleotide sequence: TGCGCCAGCAGCCTACAAAGCACGGAGGACAGGTTTAGCGGCTACACCTTC.

The table lists this clone with a count of one. The chain combines TRBV3-1 (or the pseudogene TRBV3-2) with TRBJ1-2, with 7 bases aligning to TRBD1. V trimming: 4 bases; J trimming: 7 bases; junction bases outside the gene matches: 9. CDR1 LGHDT and CDR2 YNNKEL come from the germline V gene (reference sequence). The CDR3 extends over 14 amino acids. The CDR3 reads CASSLLGQDRGYTF. In DNA, the CDR3 is TGTGCCAGCAGCCTACTAGGACAGGATCGTGGCTACACCTTC.

The gene calls are TRBV7-8 and TRBJ1-6; possibly TRBD1 for D (5 bases). The V gene lost 1 base and the J gene lost 6 bases, with 13 bases spanning the gap. In germline, CDR1 is SGHVS, CDR2 FQNEAQ. The CDR3 runs 16 residues. CDR3 sequence (DNA): TGTGCCAGCAGCTTAGGTCAAGGGGTTGGTAATTCACCCCTCCACTTT. It translates to CASSLGQGVGNSPLHF.

J is TRBJ2-1 and V is TRBV19, with 12 bases that match TRBD2. Trimming at V came to 3 bases and at J to 8 bases, leaving 11 bases not matched to a gene. From germline, CDR1 is LNHDA and CDR2 SQIVND (reference sequence). This CDR3 contains 17 residues. The chain's CDR3 is CASSILPLAGGLYEQFF. The CDR3 DNA reads as TGTGCCAGTAGTATCCTGCCCCTAGCGGGAGGGTTGTATGAGCAGTTCTTC.

V usage is TRBV6-5 and J usage is TRBJ1-4; 7 nucleotides line up with TRBD1. J gave up 8 bases and V 6 bases, and 9 bases lay outside the gene matches. This CDR3 has 14 residues. Per germline, CDR1 MNHEY and CDR2 SVGAGI. CDR3 in DNA: TGTGCCAGCAGAACGGAGGGGGCCGGGGAAAAACTGTTTTTT. Protein: CASRTEGAGEKLFF.

The V gene is TRBV28, the J gene TRBJ2-7; 7 positions agree with TRBD1. Germline CDR1 MDHEN, CDR2 SYDVKM. Trimming cost V 2 bases and J 2 bases; bases outside gene matches: 6. This CDR3 has 15 amino acids. The CDR3 sequence: CASSLPHRGPYEQYF. The CDR3 coding sequence is TGTGCCAGCAGTTTACCCCACAGGGGACCCTACGAGCAGTACTTC. The full variable domain, with the rest looked up from reference TRBV28 and TRBJ2-7, is DVKVTQSSRYLVKRTGEKVFLECVQDMDHENMFWYRQDPGLGLRLIYFSYDVKMKEKGDIPEGYSVSREKKERFSLILESASTNQTSMYLCASSLPHRGPYEQYFGPGTRLTVT.

The V gene is TRBV27, the J gene TRBJ2-7; TRBD2 aligns across 7 bases. Germline-derived CDR1 and CDR2 are MNHEY and SMNVEV (reference sequence). V trimming: 5 bases; J trimming: 3 bases; junction bases outside the gene matches: 10. CDR3 length: 15 residues. Here the CDR3 DNA reads TGTGCCAGCAGTATAGGTTCGCGGGGGATCTACGAGCAGTACTTC. This translates into CASSIGSRGIYEQYF.

The gene calls are TRBV6-2 or TRBV6-3 and TRBJ1-1, with 7 bases that match TRBD1. There are 14 residues in the CDR3. Germline lookup yields CDR1 MNHEY and CDR2 SVGEGT. With V trimmed by 4 bases and J by 2 bases, 4 bases remained unmatched. The CDR3: CASSWDRANTEAFF. CDR3 sequence (DNA): TGTGCCAGCAGTTGGGACAGAGCTAACACTGAAGCTTTCTTT.

The chain couples TRBV5-4 to TRBJ2-2, with 11 nucleotides matching TRBD2. The CDR3 contains 16 residues. CDR1 SGHNT and CDR2 YYREEE come from the germline V gene (reference sequence). Germline trimming cut 4 bases from V and 1 base from J; bases unmatched to any gene: 3. The CDR3: CASSPGTSGNTGELFF. DNA of the CDR3: TGTGCCAGCAGCCCCGGGACTAGCGGGAACACCGGGGAGCTGTTTTTT. The variable domain in full, with the rest retrieved from reference TRBV5-4 and TRBJ2-2, is ETGVTQSPTHLIKTRGQQVTLRCSSQSGHNTVSWYQQALGQGPQFIFQYYREEENGRGNFPPRFSGLQFPNYSSELNVNALELDDSALYLCASSPGTSGNTGELFFGEGSRLTVL.